This T cell receptor (beta chain) was sequenced in a study of shared clonotypes between healthy human individuals. Overall study results and limits: Investigators collected only blood, and repertoires in tissues likely differ.

Sequenced by immunoSEQ multiplex PCR; TCRdb stores in-frame clones only, minus some. The sample consists of under 1 million clones, more than 85% of them appearing once. The trim removed 2 bases at V and 1 base at J, leaving 5 bases unmatched. The germline V gene encodes CDR1 LNHDA and CDR2 SQIVND (reference sequence). There are 15 residues in the CDR3. To note about this clone: Antigen unknown.

Cells designated naive CD8 were CD45RO-negative and were positively selected for CCR7, with terminally differentiated effector memory CD45RA+ cells excluded. The genes are TRBV19 and TRBJ2-7; 7 bases map to TRBD1. The sample taken for sequencing was naive CD8+ T cells sorted from blood. The origin of this receptor is a man younger than 45 in good health. As DNA, the CDR3 is TGTGCCAGTAGTATATGGGACAGCGAATCCTACGAGCAGTACTTC. It encodes CASSIWDSESYEQYF.